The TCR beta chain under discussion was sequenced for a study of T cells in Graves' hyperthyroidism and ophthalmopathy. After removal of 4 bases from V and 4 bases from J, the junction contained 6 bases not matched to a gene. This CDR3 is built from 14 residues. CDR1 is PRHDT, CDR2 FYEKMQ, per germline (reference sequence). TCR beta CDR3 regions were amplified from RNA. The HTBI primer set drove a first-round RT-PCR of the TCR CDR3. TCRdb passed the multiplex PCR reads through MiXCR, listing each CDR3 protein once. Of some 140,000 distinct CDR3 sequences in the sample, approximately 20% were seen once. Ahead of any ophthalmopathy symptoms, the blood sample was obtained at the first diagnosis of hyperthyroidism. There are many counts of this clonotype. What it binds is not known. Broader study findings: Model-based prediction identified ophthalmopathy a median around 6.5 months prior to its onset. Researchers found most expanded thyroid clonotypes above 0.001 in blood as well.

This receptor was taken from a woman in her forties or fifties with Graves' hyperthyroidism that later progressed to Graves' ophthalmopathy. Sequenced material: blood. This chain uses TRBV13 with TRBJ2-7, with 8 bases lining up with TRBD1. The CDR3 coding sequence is TGTGCCAGCAGCTCCGGACAGGGAGGTTACGAGCAGTACTTC. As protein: CASSSGQGGYEQYF.